The rows below give T cell receptor beta chains drawn from one sample of a study of CD4 T cells in relation to SARS-CoV-2 and coronaviruses. Sequencing was performed with immunoSEQ multiplex PCR; in TCRdb, only in-frame clones are kept and a portion is missing. The sample includes 20,000 to 25,000 clones, roughly 79% of them seen just once. Antigens for these TCRs are unknown. Sequenced: CD4+ T cells from PBMCs, cultured in vitro. These receptor sequences come from a human donor in good health. The CDR3 runs from the conserved cysteine through the conserved F or W.

V,J,CDR3
TRBV7-9,TRBJ1-4,CASSLTGGGQNEKLFF
TRBV5-8,TRBJ2-7,CASSPRPPKQYF
TRBV7-9,TRBJ2-1,CASTPLRGNEQFF
TRBV19,TRBJ2-1,CASTDPGTTYNEQFF
TRBV30,TRBJ1-5,CAWNIDLNQPQHF
TRBV4-1,TRBJ1-4,CASSQVGQGADWEKLFF
TRBV7-9,TRBJ2-3,CASSITWDTQYF
TRBV5-1,TRBJ2-7,CASSNRTGGPYEQYF
TRBV10-3,TRBJ2-1,CAIRLTGGAHNEQFF
TRBV7-3,TRBJ2-1,CASSLYVSNEQFF
TRBV28,TRBJ1-5,CASSETGGTEPQHF
TRBV5-1,TRBJ2-1,CASTAPGPNEQFF
TRBV7-3,TRBJ2-6,CASSSYSGGSSGANVLTF
TRBV12-3/TRBV12-4,TRBJ1-4,CASRGRHEKLFF
TRBV30,TRBJ1-1,CAWRPSHRVNTEAFF
TRBV5-1,TRBJ2-3,CASSSNGAIADTQYF
TRBV19,TRBJ1-2,CASTGTGNYGYTF
TRBV24-1,TRBJ2-5,CATSDLLSGTQYF
TRBV7-7,TRBJ2-2,CASSLGSSGNTGELFF
TRBV3-1/TRBV3-2,TRBJ1-2,CASSRDSLIYTF
TRBV6-5,TRBJ2-5,CASSYRGGGETQYF
TRBV29-1,TRBJ1-1,CSVVGGADGAFF
TRBV3-1/TRBV3-2,TRBJ1-2,CASSLGQGARVNYGYTF
TRBV30,TRBJ2-2,CAWSKELAGPGELFF
TRBV28,TRBJ1-3,CASENRESGNTIYF
TRBV5-1,TRBJ2-7,CASAPGRSYEQYF
TRBV12-5,TRBJ2-5,CASGRGLAGGLETQYF